These T cell receptor beta chains were read from a single sample in a study of Graves' ophthalmopathy and Graves' hyperthyroidism. TCRdb used MiXCR to reprocess the multiplex PCR reads, holding one entry per CDR3 protein. Among about 1.2 million distinct CDR3 sequences, 35% to 40% were seen once, and the ten largest hold 11%. The sequencing sample was made of peripheral blood or thyroid tissue (not recorded which). All receptors derive from an adult man with Graves' hyperthyroidism. Each CDR3 is given with its conserved first and last residue. Each record gives: clone size, D gene, V gene, J gene, CDR3 DNA, CDR3 protein. D genes are given only for firm matches. Clone size is stated in some rows and not others, as once, few, many or a class when expanded.

size: many; D: -; V: TRBV6-5; J: TRBJ1-1; DNA: TGTGCCAGCAGCTATGGGGGGGGAGGCACTGAAGCTTTCTTT; CDR3: CASSYGGGGTEAFF
size: many; D: -; V: TRBV29-1; J: TRBJ2-7; DNA: TGCAGCGTAGGTGAGGGTGCCTACGAGCAGTACTTC; CDR3: CSVGEGAYEQYF
size: -; D: -; V: TRBV25-1; J: TRBJ2-7; DNA: TGTGCCAGCATGCCCCGGCTAACCTACCAGCAGTACTTC; CDR3: CASMPRLTYQQYF
size: -; D: -; V: TRBV29-1; J: TRBJ2-5; DNA: TGCAGCGTTGAAAGGGCCGACAGGCCCGGAGAGACCCAGTACTTC; CDR3: CSVERADRPGETQYF
size: -; D: TRBD1; V: TRBV29-1; J: TRBJ1-2; DNA: TGCAGCTTTTGGGACAGGGGCCTTGAAGGCTACACCTTC; CDR3: CSFWDRGLEGYTF
size: -; D: -; V: TRBV9; J: TRBJ2-7; DNA: TGTGCCAGCAGCGTAGAGTCAGGGGCCTACGAGCAGTACTTC; CDR3: CASSVESGAYEQYF
size: few; D: TRBD1; V: TRBV11-2; J: TRBJ2-7; DNA: TGTGCCAGCAGCGAAAAAGACAGGGGGTTCTACGAGCAGTACTTC; CDR3: CASSEKDRGFYEQYF
size: many; D: -; V: TRBV15; J: TRBJ1-1; DNA: TGTGCCACCAGCAGAGATCCGGGATACACTGAAGCTTTCTTT; CDR3: CATSRDPGYTEAFF
size: -; D: TRBD1; V: TRBV6-4; J: TRBJ1-5; DNA: TGTGCCAGCAGAACACAGGGGGTTAGCAATCAGCCCCAGCATTTT; CDR3: CASRTQGVSNQPQHF
size: few; D: -; V: TRBV15; J: TRBJ2-6; DNA: TGTGCCACCAGCAAAAACAGGGATGCAAACACTGAAGCTTTC; CDR3: CATSKNRDANTEAF
size: many; D: -; V: TRBV6-5; J: TRBJ1-1; DNA: TGTGCCAGCAGTTACGGCGTCGGGCGAACGAACACTGAAGCTTTCTTT; CDR3: CASSYGVGRTNTEAFF
size: -; D: -; V: TRBV11-3; J: TRBJ2-2; DNA: TGTGCCAGCAGCTTGATGAAATGGGGGCGCGTTAACACCGGGGAGCTGTTTTTT; CDR3: CASSLMKWGRVNTGELFF
size: -; D: TRBD2; V: TRBV5-1; J: TRBJ2-7; DNA: TGCGCCAGCAGTTGGGCCGGCGTGAGTAGCGGGACTTACGAGCAGTACTTC; CDR3: CASSWAGVSSGTYEQYF
size: few; D: -; V: TRBV5-1; J: TRBJ2-5; DNA: TGCGCCAGCAGCTTGGATGGGGTCCCCGAGACCCAGTACTTC; CDR3: CASSLDGVPETQYF
size: -; D: TRBD1; V: TRBV20-1; J: TRBJ1-2; DNA: TGCAGTGCTGCTCGGGACAGGGGAGTCGGCTACACCTTC; CDR3: CSAARDRGVGYTF
size: -; D: TRBD1; V: TRBV7-3; J: TRBJ2-7; DNA: TGTGCCAGCAGCGTTGCCAGGGGGCCCTACGAGCAGTACTTC; CDR3: CASSVARGPYEQYF